This TCR beta chain was retrieved from a study of blood T cell repertoires in COVID-19. Assay used: immunoSEQ multiplex PCR; TCRdb lists only in-frame clones, some missing. The sample holds 250,000 or so clones, roughly 90% seen once. V shed 0 bases and J shed 2 bases, with 12 bases lying between them. This CDR3 contains 16 residues. CDR1 is SGHAT, CDR2 FQNNGV, per germline. The rearrangement links TRBV11-2 to TRBJ2-3; weak D call: TRBD2 (6 bases). The TCR sequence derives from a man aged 40-55 years who had been exposed to COVID-19. Sequenced: PBMCs or T cells enriched from blood (not recorded which). The CDR3 nucleotides are TGTGCCAGCAGCTTAGATATAACGGGAGTCACAGATACGCAGTATTTT. Translating gives CASSLDITGVTDTQYF.